The 13 T cell receptor beta chains below were found in one sample sequenced in a study of vaccination and CD4 T cells after COVID-19 (dated by TCRdb to between 2021 and 2024). The library was produced with PCR. The data were produced on an Illumina iSeq 100. DNA from cultured CD4+ T cells underwent TCR sequencing with the Oncomine TCR Beta short-read assay at the Johns Hopkins FTIC core. TCRdb took the public reads, trimmed them with fastp at Q25, ran MiXCR for clone calling and kept in-frame beta chains. Here each entry gathers all rows of one CDR3 protein and keeps the most common genes and DNA. The sample table contains about 21,000 distinct CDR3 sequences; only one count was recorded for roughly 50% of them. In total, the top ten clones hold about an eighth of the sample. The time point label corresponds to: late sampling 161 to 241 days after vaccination in three convalescent patients. The treatment or condition label on this specimen signifies: roughly 10-day PBMC culture with coronavirus spike peptide pools or control peptides (ViraFEST assay).

Antigens for these TCRs are unknown. The sample was CD4+ T cells from blood, cultured in vitro, taken about 7 months after SARS-CoV-2 vaccination. The receptor source for this set is a human donor who had recovered from COVID-19.

The V call is TRBV6-1, the J call TRBJ1-2; 8 positions match TRBD1. Per the germline V gene, CDR1 is MNHNS and CDR2 is SASEGT. The CDR3 loop spans 13 amino acids. Losses at the gene ends were 5 bases for V and 2 bases for J; bases not matched to a gene: 1. CDR3 region: CASSRQGNYGYTF. In nucleotides, the CDR3 is TGTGCCAGCAGTAGACAGGGGAACTATGGCTACACCTTC.

In DNA, the CDR3 is TGCAGTGCTACCCAGGGGGCCTCTGGAAACACCATATATTTT. This translates into CSATQGASGNTIYF. This chain joins TRBV20-1 and TRBJ1-3, with 8 bases lining up with TRBD1. The CDR3 contains 14 residues. Germline V lookup: CDR1 DFQATT, CDR2 SNEGSKA (reference sequence). The V and J ends lost 4 bases and 0 bases, in that order; junction bases with no gene match: 2.

This clonotype was detected a few times. The gene calls are TRBV4-2 and TRBJ1-2; D gene ambiguous. Trimming shortened V by 2 bases and J by 4 bases, and 8 bases separated the two germline ends. There are 13 residues in the CDR3. Germline-derived CDR1 and CDR2 are LGHNA and YNFKEQ. The CDR3 region is CASSQTLGYGYTF. In nucleotides, the CDR3 is TGTGCCAGCAGCCAAACCCTTGGCTATGGCTACACCTTC.

The chain couples TRBV6-2 or TRBV6-3 to TRBJ2-6; no clear D. The CDR3 runs 16 residues. The ends were cut back, 8 bases at V and 0 bases at J, with 14 bases in the middle. Germline lookup yields CDR1 MNHEY and CDR2 SVGEGT. CDR3 amino acids: CASSTAHRSGANVLTF. The CDR3 nucleotides read TGTGCCAGCTCCACGGCACACCGCTCTGGGGCCAACGTCCTGACTTTC.

This clonotype was recorded only once. The V gene is TRBV15, the J gene TRBJ2-7; 10 bases are a match to TRBD1. The trim removed 6 bases at V and 5 bases at J, leaving 7 bases unmatched. The CDR3 has 14 amino acids. The germline V gene has CDR1 LNHNV and CDR2 YYDKDF (reference sequence). CDR3 protein: CATSVRQGANEQYF. CDR3 sequence (DNA): TGTGCCACCAGTGTAAGACAGGGGGCTAACGAGCAGTACTTC.

Written as DNA, the CDR3 is TGCAGTGCCCCCCTTCCCGAGATTAACTATGGCTACACCTTC. Residues: CSAPLPEINYGYTF. The chain is built from TRBV20-1 and TRBJ1-2, with D hard to call. The CDR3 contains 14 residues. The ends were cut back, 6 bases at V and 1 base at J, with 15 bases in the middle. Germline loops: CDR1 DFQATT, CDR2 SNEGSKA (reference sequence).

The count of this clonotype is one. The chain carries TRBV20-1 and TRBJ2-2; TRBD2 matches at 7 bases. This CDR3 has 15 residues. Germline CDR1 is DFQATT and CDR2 is SNEGSKA (reference sequence). V was pared by 4 bases and J by 1 base, with 6 bases of the junction left unmatched. The CDR3 DNA is TGCAGTGCTATTAATCCGGGGGGGAACACCGGGGAGCTGTTTTTT. As protein: CSAINPGGNTGELFF.

This rearrangement joins TRBV20-1 to TRBJ2-5; 10 bases map to TRBD2. The trim removed 3 bases at V and 2 bases at J, leaving 9 bases unmatched. Germline V CDR1 and CDR2: DFQATT, SNEGSKA (reference sequence). The CDR3 covers 16 residues. The chain's CDR3 is CSARSLGLAAQETQYF. In DNA, the CDR3 is TGCAGTGCTAGGAGTCTAGGACTAGCGGCACAAGAGACCCAGTACTTC.

V and J are TRBV7-9 and TRBJ2-6, with unresolved D. CDR3 length: 19 amino acids. Germline lookup yields CDR1 SEHNR and CDR2 FQNEAQ (reference sequence). V lost 4 bases and J 0 bases, leaving 19 bases between the germline ends. The CDR3 loop reads CASSSFPGWRHSGANVLTF. The DNA of the CDR3 is TGTGCCAGCAGCTCTTTCCCCGGATGGCGACACTCTGGGGCCAACGTCCTGACTTTC.

This clonotype has more than one count but fewer than ten. The V and J genes are TRBV20-1 and TRBJ2-5; 9 nucleotides align to TRBD2. This CDR3 region has 14 residues. Trimming at V came to 4 bases and at J to 5 bases, leaving 8 bases not matched to a gene. CDR1 and CDR2 from the germline V gene are DFQATT and SNEGSKA (reference sequence). The CDR3 region has the DNA TGCAGTGCTAAGGCGGTAGCGGGGGTGGAGACCCAGTACTTC. This translates into CSAKAVAGVETQYF.

The V call is TRBV20-1, the J call TRBJ1-1; the match to TRBD1 covers 7 bases. CDR3 length: 13 residues. Germline V gene data show CDR1 as DFQATT and CDR2 as SNEGSKA (reference sequence). V lost 2 bases, J lost 12 bases, and 12 bases stayed unmatched. The CDR3 sequence: CSARYQTGIGTFF. CDR3 coding DNA: TGCAGTGCTAGATACCAGACAGGGATCGGAACTTTCTTT.

V is TRBV6-1 and J is TRBJ1-6; D not resolved. CDR1 and CDR2 from the germline V gene are MNHNS and SASEGT. CDR3 length: 15 amino acids. Between the trimmed V and J ends, which lost 2 bases and 9 bases, there was a span of 14 bases. The chain's CDR3 is CASSELSADGSPLHF. CDR3 DNA sequence: TGTGCCAGCAGTGAATTGTCGGCGGACGGTTCACCCCTCCACTTT.

This clonotype counts as medium-sized (0.01 to 0.1%). The chain carries TRBV20-1 and TRBJ1-1; TRBD1 aligns across 7 bases. After removal of 7 bases from V and 1 base from J, the junction contained 12 bases not matched to a gene. The CDR3 consists of 15 residues. CDR1 is DFQATT and CDR2 is SNEGSKA in the germline V gene (reference sequence). CDR3 DNA sequence: TGCAGTGTCATGGGTTTAGGGGGCCGGAACACTGAAGCTTTCTTT. It specifies CSVMGLGGRNTEAFF.